What follows are 7 T cell receptor beta chains derived from one specimen sequenced in a study of shared clonotypes between healthy human individuals. Repertoires were generated with immunoSEQ multiplex PCR, while TCRdb's copy carries only in-frame clones and drops some. The sample yields fewer than 600,000 clones, around 81% seen once. Sample: PBMCs. These receptors were obtained from a woman aged 35 to 49 in good health. Some clones in this sample may be carry-over from other donors' samples.

The genes are TRBV29-1 and TRBJ1-2; D is ambiguous. The CDR3 runs 13 residues. The germline V and J ends were trimmed by 0 bases and 6 bases, with 11 bases remaining between them. In germline, CDR1 is SQVTM, CDR2 ANQGSEA. The chain's CDR3 is CSVEDNPRDGYTF. The DNA of the CDR3 is TGCAGCGTTGAAGATAATCCAAGAGATGGCTACACCTTC.

The rearrangement joins TRBV7-6 to TRBJ2-7; tentatively, D is TRBD2 (6 bases). Germline assignment: CDR1 SGHVS and CDR2 FNYEAQ. Between the trimmed V and J ends, which lost 2 bases and 0 bases, there was a span of 8 bases. This CDR3 is 14 amino acids long. CDR3 nucleotides: TGTGCCAGCAGCTTACGGCGGGACTCCTACGAGCAGTACTTC. It yields the protein CASSLRRDSYEQYF.

The rearrangement links TRBV10-1 to TRBJ1-1; D remains ambiguous. Germline V lookup: CDR1 WNHNN, CDR2 SYGVQD (reference sequence). The CDR3 contains 13 residues. Trimming removed 8 bases at V and 4 bases at J, with 14 bases between. In DNA form, the CDR3 reads TGCGCCAGCCGCGCCGGGCGGGGCACTGAAGCTTTCTTT. Protein: CASRAGRGTEAFF.

This clone was counted a few times. The chain carries TRBV10-3 and TRBJ1-2, with a weak D call TRBD1 (5 bases). V lost 8 bases, J lost 3 bases, and 16 bases lay in between. This CDR3 has 14 residues. Germline loops: CDR1 ENHRY, CDR2 SYGVKD. CDR3 amino acids: CAIGTRDGDYGYTF. CDR3 sequence (DNA): TGTGCCATCGGGACCCGGGACGGAGACTATGGCTACACCTTC.

This chain connects TRBV6-5 to TRBJ1-3; D is undetermined. Germline assignment: CDR1 MNHEY and CDR2 SVGAGI. Trimming took 0 bases from V and 0 from J, leaving 6 bases between them. There are 15 residues in the CDR3. The DNA of the CDR3 is TGTGCCAGCAGTTACTCGTCGAGCTCTGGAAACACCATATATTTT. Protein product: CASSYSSSSGNTIYF.

This chain uses TRBV5-1 with TRBJ2-1, with TRBD1 matching 12 bases. Germline V gene sequence: CDR1 SGHRS, CDR2 YFSETQ. Unmatched junction bases numbered 7, after V lost 3 bases and J lost 9 bases. This CDR3 has 15 residues. Here the CDR3 reads CASSSPGQGAFEQFF. The CDR3 nucleotides read TGCGCCAGCAGCTCGCCGGGACAGGGGGCTTTTGAGCAGTTCTTC.

In the case of this clone: Sequence at one end of the junction differs from germline and may be a read error. The chain employs TRBV6-1 and TRBJ2-7; 13 nucleotides line up with TRBD2. Looked up from germline, CDR1 is MNHNS and CDR2 is SASEGT. The CDR3 totals 15 residues. CDR3 in DNA: TGTGCCGGCAGTGAAGGACTAGCGGGAGCCTACGAGCAGTACTTT. It is translated as CAGSEGLAGAYEQYF.